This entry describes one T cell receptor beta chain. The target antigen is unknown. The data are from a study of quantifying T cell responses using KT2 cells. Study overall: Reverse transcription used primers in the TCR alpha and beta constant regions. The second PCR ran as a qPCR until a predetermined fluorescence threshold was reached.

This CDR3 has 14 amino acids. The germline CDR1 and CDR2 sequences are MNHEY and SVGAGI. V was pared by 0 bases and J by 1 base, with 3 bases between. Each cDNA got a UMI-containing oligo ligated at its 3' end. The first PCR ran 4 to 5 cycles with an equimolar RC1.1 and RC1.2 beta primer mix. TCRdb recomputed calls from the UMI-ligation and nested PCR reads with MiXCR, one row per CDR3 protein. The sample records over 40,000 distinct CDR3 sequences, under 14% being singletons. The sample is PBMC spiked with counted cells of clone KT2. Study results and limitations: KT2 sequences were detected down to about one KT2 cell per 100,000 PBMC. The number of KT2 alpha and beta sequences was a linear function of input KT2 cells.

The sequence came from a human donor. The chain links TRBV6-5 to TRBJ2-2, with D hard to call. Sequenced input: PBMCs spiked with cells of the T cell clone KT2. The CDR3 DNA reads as TGTGCCAGCAGTTACTCAGGGAACACCGGGGAGCTGTTTTTT. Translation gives CASSYSGNTGELFF.